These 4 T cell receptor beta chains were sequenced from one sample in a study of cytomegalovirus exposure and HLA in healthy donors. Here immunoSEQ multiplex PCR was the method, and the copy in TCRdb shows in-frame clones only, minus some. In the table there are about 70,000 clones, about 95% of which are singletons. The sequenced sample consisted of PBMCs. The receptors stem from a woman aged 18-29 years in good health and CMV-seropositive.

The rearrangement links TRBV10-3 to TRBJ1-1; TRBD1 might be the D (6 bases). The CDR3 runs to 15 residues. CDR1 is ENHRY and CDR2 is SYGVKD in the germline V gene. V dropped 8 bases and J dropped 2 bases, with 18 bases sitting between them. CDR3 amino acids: CAIGMYNRDNTEAFF. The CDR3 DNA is TGTGCCATCGGGATGTACAACAGGGATAACACTGAAGCTTTCTTT.

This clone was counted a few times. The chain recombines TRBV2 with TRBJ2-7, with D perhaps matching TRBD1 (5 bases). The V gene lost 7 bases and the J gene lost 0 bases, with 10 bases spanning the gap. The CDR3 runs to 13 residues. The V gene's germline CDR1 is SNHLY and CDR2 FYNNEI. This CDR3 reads CASTVQDSYEQYF. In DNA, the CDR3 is TGTGCCAGCACTGTACAGGACTCCTACGAGCAGTACTTC.

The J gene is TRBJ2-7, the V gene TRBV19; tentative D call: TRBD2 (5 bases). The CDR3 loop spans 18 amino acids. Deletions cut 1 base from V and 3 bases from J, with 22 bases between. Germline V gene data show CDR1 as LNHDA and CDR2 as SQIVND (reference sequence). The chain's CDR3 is CASSIVAAAPGYYYEQYF. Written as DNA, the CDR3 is TGTGCCAGTAGTATAGTAGCAGCGGCCCCTGGCTATTACTACGAGCAGTACTTC.

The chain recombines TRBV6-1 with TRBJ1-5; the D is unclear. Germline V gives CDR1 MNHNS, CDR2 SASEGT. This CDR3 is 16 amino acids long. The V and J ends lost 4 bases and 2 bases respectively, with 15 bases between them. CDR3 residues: CASSARLEMGNQPQHF. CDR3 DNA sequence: TGTGCCAGCAGTGCGCGGTTAGAGATGGGCAATCAGCCCCAGCATTTT.